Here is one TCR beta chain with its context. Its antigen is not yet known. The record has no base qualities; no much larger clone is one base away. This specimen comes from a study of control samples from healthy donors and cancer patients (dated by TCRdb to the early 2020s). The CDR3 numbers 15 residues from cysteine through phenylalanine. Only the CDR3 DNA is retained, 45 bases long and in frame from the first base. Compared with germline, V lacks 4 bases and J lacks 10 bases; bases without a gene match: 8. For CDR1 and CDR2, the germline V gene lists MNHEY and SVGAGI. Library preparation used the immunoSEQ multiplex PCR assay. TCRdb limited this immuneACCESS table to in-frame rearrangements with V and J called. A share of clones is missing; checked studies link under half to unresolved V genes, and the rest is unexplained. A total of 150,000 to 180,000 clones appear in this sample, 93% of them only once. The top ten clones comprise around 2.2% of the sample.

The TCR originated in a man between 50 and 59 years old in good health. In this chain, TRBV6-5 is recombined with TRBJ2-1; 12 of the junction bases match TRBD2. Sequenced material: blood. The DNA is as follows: TGTGCCAGCAGTTCCGGGACTAGCGGGTATATCGAGCAGTTCTTC. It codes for CASSSGTSGYIEQFF.